The T cell receptor (beta chain) described here comes from a study of CD8 T cells in ankylosing spondylitis. Whole-study findings and limits: A motif in TCR beta, a set of roughly 8 highly homologous variants, appeared characteristic of ankylosing spondylitis blood.

The TCR beta libraries were generated through quantitative 5'-RACE incorporating molecular barcodes. TCRdb ran MiXCR on the 5' RACE reads and lists one entry per CDR3 protein. The data show more than 500,000 distinct CDR3 sequences, roughly 5.2% seen once. Germline lookup yields CDR1 MDHEN and CDR2 SYDVKM. The trim removed 7 bases at V and 3 bases at J, leaving 8 bases unmatched. CDR3 size: 16 residues. For this clonotype: What it binds is unknown.

The chain joins TRBV28 to TRBJ2-6; TRBD1 aligns across 8 bases. The sample was blood, either unsorted or a sorted T cell fraction (not recorded which). The TCR was taken from a male donor with ankylosing spondylitis. Here the CDR3 DNA reads TGTGCCAGCAACCGACTCAGGGGGCGTGGGGCCAACGTCCTGACTTTC. This encodes CASNRLRGRGANVLTF.